This T cell receptor beta chain was sequenced for a study of blood T cell repertoires in COVID-19. Overall study: The cDNA or gDNA used as material had been derived from T cells, B-cell-depleted T cells, or PBMCs.

The CDR3 has 15 residues. Germline trimming cut 1 base from V and 2 bases from J; bases unmatched to any gene: 3. CDR1 is SGHTS and CDR2 is YDEGEE in the germline V gene. Living in about two dozen US areas, the participants were between roughly 18 and 89 years of age. Membership in each cohort depended on participant-reported clinical history. Methods used by the authors: Researchers report that nucleated cell counts were estimated from reference gene primer amplification. Repertoires were generated with immunoSEQ multiplex PCR, while TCRdb's copy carries only in-frame clones and drops some. From that table come the V and J calls and clone size; the DNA was used to work out D and trimming. The data hold hundreds of thousands of clones, with around 88% observed a single time.

The rearrangement joins TRBV5-8 to TRBJ1-2, with 9 bases matching TRBD1. The sample consisted of PBMCs or T cells enriched from blood (not recorded which). The TCR was taken from a woman in her fifties or sixties with acute COVID-19. CDR3 amino acids: CASSLRTGVNYGYTF. The CDR3 region has the DNA TGTGCCAGCAGCTTGCGGACAGGGGTCAACTATGGCTACACCTTC.